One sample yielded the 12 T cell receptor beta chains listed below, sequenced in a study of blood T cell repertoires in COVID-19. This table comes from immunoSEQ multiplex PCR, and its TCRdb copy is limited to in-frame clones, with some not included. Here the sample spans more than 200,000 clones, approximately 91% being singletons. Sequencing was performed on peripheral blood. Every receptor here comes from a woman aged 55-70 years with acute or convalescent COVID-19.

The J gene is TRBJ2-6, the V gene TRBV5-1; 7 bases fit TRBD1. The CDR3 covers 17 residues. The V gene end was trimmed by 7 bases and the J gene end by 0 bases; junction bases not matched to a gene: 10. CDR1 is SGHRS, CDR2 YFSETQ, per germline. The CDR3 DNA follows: TGCGCCAGCCATACAGGGGTCCAAAGCTCTGGGGCCAACGTCCTGACTTTC. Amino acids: CASHTGVQSSGANVLTF.

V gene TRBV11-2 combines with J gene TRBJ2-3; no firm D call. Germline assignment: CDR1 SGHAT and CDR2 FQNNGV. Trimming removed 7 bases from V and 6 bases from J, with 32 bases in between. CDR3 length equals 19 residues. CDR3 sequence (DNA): TGTGCCAGCAACTCCATTACCCCTTGGAGTCTATTGGGTGGTGATACGCAGTATTTT. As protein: CASNSITPWSLLGGDTQYF.

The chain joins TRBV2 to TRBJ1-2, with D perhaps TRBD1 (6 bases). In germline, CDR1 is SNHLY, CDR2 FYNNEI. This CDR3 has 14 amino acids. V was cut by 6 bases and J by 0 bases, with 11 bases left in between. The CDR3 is CASSPTGSNYGYTF. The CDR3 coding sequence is TGTGCCAGCAGCCCGACAGGATCTAACTATGGCTACACCTTC.

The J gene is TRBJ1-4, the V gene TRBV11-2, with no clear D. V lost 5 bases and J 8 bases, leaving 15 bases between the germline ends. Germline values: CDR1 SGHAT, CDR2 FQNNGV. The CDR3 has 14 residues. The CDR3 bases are TGTGCCAGCAGCCCGTCTCGGACTTACGAAAAACTGTTTTTT. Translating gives CASSPSRTYEKLFF.

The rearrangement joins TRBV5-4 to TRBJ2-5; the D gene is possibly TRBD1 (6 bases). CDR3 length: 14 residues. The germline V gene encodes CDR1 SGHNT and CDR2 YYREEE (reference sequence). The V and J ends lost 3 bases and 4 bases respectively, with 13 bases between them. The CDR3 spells CASSSLQGRETQYF. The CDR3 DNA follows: TGTGCCAGCAGCTCGCTACAGGGCCGAGAGACCCAGTACTTC.

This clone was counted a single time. The CDR3 here is CASSLGWEGELFF. In DNA, the CDR3 is TGTGCCAGCAGCTTGGGTTGGGAGGGGGAGCTGTTTTTT. The chain joins TRBV7-8 to TRBJ2-2, with a weak D call TRBD2 (5 bases). V was shortened by 3 bases and J by 8 bases, with 10 bases between the two germline ends. CDR1 is SGHVS, CDR2 FQNEAQ, per germline. The CDR3 covers 13 residues. The full variable domain, rest sourced from reference TRBV7-8 and TRBJ2-2, is GAGVSQSPRYKVAKRGQDVALRCDPISGHVSLFWYQQALGQGPEFLTYFQNEAQLDKSGLPSDRFFAERPEGSVSTLKIQRTQQEDSAVYLCASSLGWEGELFFGEGSRLTVL.

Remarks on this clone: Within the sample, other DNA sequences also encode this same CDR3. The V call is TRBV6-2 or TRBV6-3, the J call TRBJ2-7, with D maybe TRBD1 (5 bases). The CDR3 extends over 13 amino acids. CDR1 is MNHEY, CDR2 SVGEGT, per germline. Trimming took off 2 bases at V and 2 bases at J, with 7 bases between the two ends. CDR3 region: CASSYQGTYEQYF. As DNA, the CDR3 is TGTGCCAGCAGTTACCAGGGCACCTACGAGCAGTACTTC.

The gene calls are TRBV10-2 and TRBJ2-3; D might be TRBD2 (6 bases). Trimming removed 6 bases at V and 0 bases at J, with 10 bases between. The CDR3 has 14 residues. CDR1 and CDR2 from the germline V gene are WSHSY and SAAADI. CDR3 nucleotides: TGCGCCAGCAGAGGGCGGGGTAGCACAGATACGCAGTATTTT. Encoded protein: CASRGRGSTDTQYF.

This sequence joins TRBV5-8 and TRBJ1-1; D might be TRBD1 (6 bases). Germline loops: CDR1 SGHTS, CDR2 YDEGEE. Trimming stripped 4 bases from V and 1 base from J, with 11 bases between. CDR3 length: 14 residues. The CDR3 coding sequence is TGTGCCAGCAGCAATCCGGGACAGAACACTGAAGCTTTCTTT. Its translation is CASSNPGQNTEAFF.

CDR3 in amino acids: CASSWGLAGAPAKNIQYF. CDR3 sequence (DNA): TGTGCCAGCAGCTGGGGACTAGCGGGGGCCCCAGCCAAAAACATTCAGTACTTC. The rearrangement uses TRBV7-8 and TRBJ2-4, with 14 bases aligning to TRBD2. Germline values: CDR1 SGHVS, CDR2 FQNEAQ. V was pared by 4 bases and J by 0 bases, with 5 bases of the junction left unmatched. The CDR3 has 18 residues.

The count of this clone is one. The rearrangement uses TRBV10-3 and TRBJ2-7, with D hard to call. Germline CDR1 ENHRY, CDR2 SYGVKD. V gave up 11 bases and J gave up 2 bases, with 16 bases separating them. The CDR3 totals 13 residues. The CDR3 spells CARRVEPAYEQYF. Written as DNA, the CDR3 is TGTGCCCGACGCGTGGAGCCAGCCTACGAGCAGTACTTC.

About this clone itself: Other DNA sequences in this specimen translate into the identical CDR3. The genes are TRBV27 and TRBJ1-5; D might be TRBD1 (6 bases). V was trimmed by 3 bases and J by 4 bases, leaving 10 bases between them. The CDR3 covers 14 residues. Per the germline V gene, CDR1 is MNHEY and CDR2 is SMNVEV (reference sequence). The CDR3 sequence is CASSLNRDNQPQHF. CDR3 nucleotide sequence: TGTGCCAGCAGTTTGAACAGGGATAATCAGCCCCAGCATTTT.